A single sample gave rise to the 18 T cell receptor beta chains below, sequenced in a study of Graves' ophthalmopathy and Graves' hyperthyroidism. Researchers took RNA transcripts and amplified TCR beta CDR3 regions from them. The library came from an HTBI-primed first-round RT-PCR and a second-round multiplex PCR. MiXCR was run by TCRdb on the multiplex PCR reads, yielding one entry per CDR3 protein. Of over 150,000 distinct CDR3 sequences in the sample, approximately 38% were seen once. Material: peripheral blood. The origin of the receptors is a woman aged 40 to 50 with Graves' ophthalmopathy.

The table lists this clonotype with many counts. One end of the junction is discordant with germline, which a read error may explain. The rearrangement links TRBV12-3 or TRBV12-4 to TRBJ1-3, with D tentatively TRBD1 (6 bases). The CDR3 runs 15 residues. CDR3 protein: CASSPRGASGSTIYF. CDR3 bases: TGTGCCAGCAGTCCGCGGGGGGCGTCTGGAAGCACCATATATTTT.

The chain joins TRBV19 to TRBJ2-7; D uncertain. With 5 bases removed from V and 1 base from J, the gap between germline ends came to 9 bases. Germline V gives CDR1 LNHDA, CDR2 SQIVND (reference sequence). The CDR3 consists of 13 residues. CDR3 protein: CASSPDGSYEQYF. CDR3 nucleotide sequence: TGTGCCAGTAGTCCAGACGGATCCTACGAGCAGTACTTC.

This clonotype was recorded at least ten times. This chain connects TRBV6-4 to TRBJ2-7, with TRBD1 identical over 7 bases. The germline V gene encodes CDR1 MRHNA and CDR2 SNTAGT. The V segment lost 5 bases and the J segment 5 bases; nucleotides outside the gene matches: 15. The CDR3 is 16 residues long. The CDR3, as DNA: TGTGCCAGCAGTAGGGAGTACAGGGGTTCTGGCCACGAGCAGTACTTC. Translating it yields CASSREYRGSGHEQYF.

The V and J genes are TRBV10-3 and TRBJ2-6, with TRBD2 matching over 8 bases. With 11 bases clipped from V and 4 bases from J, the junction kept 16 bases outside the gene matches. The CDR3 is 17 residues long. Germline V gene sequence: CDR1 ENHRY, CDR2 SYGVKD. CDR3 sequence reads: CAGAGTRGEGGANVLTF. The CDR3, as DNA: TGTGCCGGGGCAGGGACTAGGGGAGAGGGAGGGGCCAACGTCCTGACTTTC.

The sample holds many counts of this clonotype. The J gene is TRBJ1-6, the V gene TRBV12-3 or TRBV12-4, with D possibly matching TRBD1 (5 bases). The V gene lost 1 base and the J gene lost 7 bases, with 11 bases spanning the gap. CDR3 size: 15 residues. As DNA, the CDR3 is TGTGCCAGCAGTTTAGTGCAGGGTGAGAATTCACCCCTCCACTTT. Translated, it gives CASSLVQGENSPLHF.

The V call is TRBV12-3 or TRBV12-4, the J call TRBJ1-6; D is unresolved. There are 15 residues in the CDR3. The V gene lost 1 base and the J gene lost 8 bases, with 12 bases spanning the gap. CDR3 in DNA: TGTGCCAGCAGTTTAGAACTGACATTCGATTCACCCCTCCACTTT. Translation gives CASSLELTFDSPLHF.

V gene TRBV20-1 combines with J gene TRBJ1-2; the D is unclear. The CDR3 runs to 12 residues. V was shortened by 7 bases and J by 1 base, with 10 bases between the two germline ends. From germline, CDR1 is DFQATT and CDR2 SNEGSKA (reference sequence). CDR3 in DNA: TGCAGTGGAACTGACAATAACTATGGCTACACCTTC. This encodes CSGTDNNYGYTF.

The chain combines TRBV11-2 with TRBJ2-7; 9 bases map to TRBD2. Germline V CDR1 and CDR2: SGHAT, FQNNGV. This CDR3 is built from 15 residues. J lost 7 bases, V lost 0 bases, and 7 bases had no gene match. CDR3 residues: CASSLEGLALGEQYF. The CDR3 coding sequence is TGTGCCAGCAGCTTAGAGGGACTAGCACTGGGGGAGCAGTACTTC.

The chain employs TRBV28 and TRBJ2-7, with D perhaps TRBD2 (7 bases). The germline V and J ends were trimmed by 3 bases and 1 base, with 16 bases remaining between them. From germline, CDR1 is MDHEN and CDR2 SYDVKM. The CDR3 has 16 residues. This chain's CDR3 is CASSFPSGGGSYEQYF. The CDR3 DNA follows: TGTGCCAGCAGTTTCCCTTCGGGGGGCGGGTCCTACGAGCAGTACTTC. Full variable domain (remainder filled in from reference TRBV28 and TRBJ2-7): DVKVTQSSRYLVKRTGEKVFLECVQDMDHENMFWYRQDPGLGLRLIYFSYDVKMKEKGDIPEGYSVSREKKERFSLILESASTNQTSMYLCASSFPSGGGSYEQYFGPGTRLTVT.

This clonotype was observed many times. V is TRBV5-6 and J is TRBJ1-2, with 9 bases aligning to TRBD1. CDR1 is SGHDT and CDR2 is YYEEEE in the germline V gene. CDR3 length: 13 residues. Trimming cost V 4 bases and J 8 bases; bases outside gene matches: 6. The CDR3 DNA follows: TGTGCCAGCAGCGTACAGGGGGCAAGAGGCTACACCTTC. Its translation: CASSVQGARGYTF.

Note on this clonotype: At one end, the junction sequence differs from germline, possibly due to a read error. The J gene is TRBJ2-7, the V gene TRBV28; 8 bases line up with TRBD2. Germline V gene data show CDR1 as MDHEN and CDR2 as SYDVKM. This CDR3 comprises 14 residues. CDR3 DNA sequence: TGTGCCAGCATTTTAGCGGGAATGGGCTACGAGCAGTACTTC. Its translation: CASILAGMGYEQYF.

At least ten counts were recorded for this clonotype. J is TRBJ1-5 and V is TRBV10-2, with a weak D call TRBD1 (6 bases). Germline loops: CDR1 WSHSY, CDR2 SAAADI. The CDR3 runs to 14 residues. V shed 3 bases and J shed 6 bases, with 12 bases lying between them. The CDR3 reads CASSDQGSTQPQHF. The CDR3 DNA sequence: TGCGCCAGCAGTGATCAGGGGTCGACTCAGCCCCAGCATTTT.

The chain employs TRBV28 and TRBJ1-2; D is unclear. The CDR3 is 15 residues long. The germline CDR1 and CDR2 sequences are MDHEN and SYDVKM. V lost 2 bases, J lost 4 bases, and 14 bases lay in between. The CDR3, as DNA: TGTGCCAGCAGTTTAGACGGCCAAGATATCTATGGCTACACCTTC. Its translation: CASSLDGQDIYGYTF.

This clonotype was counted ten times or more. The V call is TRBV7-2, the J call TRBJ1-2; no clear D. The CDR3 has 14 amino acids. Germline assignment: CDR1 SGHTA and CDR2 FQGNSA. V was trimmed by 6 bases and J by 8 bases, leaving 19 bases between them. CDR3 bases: TGTGCCAGCAGACCCGACGGCTCTATGGGGGGCTACACCTTC. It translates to CASRPDGSMGGYTF.

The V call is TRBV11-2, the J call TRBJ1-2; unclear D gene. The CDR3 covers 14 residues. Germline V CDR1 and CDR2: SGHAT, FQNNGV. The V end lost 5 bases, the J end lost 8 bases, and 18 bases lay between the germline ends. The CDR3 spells CASSPYQEERGYTF. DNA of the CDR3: TGTGCCAGCAGCCCGTATCAGGAGGAGCGCGGCTACACCTTC. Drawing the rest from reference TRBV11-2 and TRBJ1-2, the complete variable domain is EAGVAQSPRYKIIEKRQSVAFWCNPISGHATLYWYQQILGQGPKLLIQFQNNGVVDDSQLPKDRFSAERLKGVDSTLKIQPAKLEDSAVYLCASSPYQEERGYTFGSGTRLTVV.

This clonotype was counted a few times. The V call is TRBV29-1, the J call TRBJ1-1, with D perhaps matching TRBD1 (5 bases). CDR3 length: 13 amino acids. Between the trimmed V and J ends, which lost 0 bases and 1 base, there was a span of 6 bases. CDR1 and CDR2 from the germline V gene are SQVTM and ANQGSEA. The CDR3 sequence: CSVEETGNTEAFF. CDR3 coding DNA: TGCAGCGTTGAAGAAACAGGGAACACTGAAGCTTTCTTT. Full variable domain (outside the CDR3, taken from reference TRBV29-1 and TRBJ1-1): SAVISQKPSRDICQRGTSLTIQCQVDSQVTMMFWYRQQPGQSLTLIATANQGSEATYESGFVIDKFPISRPNLTFSTLTVSNMSPEDSSIYLCSVEETGNTEAFFGQGTRLTVV.

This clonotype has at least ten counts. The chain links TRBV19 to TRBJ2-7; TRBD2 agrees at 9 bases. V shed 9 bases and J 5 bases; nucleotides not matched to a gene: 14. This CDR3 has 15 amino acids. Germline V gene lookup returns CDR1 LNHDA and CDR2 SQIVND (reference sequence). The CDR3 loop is CASGTAGTSFHEQYF. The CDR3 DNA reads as TGTGCCAGCGGGACAGCCGGGACTAGCTTCCACGAGCAGTACTTC.

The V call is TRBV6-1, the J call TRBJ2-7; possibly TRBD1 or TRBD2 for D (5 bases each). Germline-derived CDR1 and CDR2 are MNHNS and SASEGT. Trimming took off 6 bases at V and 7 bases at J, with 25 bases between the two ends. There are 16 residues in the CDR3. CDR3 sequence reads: CASRDRSRDPLWEQYF. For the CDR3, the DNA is TGTGCCAGCAGGGACCGCTCCCGGGACCCCCTCTGGGAGCAGTACTTC.